This is a list of T cell receptor beta chains from one sample in a study of blood T cell repertoires in COVID-19. Only in-frame clones appear in the TCRdb table, and some are missing; sequencing was by immunoSEQ multiplex PCR. The repertoire consists of 95,000 to 120,000 clones, with 85% occurring once and the leading ten covering about 13%. The material sequenced was peripheral blood. Receptors were obtained from a human donor in a cohort sampled during active COVID-19. Each CDR3 is given without its conserved first and last residue.

V,J,CDR3
TRBV20-1,TRBJ1-5,SASKQGGYQPQH
TRBV25-1,TRBJ2-1,ASSRRGGPNEQF
TRBV3-1/TRBV3-2,TRBJ1-5,ASSRGDRASNQPQH
TRBV3-1/TRBV3-2,TRBJ1-2,ASSLGSNYGYT
TRBV14,TRBJ1-2,ASSLGSGRSYGYT
TRBV5-6,TRBJ1-5,ASSRGTALNQPQH
TRBV3-1/TRBV3-2,TRBJ2-2,ASSQGGGRPTGELF
TRBV11-2,TRBJ2-1,ASSLVAGLVFNEQF
TRBV7-2,TRBJ1-5,ASSRGQHSNQPQH
TRBV6-4,TRBJ1-6,ASSPGQGLPLH
TRBV18,TRBJ2-1,ASSRTVSYNEQF
TRBV7-2,TRBJ1-5,ASSLGRTGGLQPQH
TRBV6-4,TRBJ2-3,ASSDSGTSSDTQY
TRBV9,TRBJ1-2,ASSVEPGSSNEGYT
TRBV5-1,TRBJ1-2,ASSSGKTGGGGYT
TRBV5-5,TRBJ1-4,ASRLGQGAGNEKLF
TRBV29-1,TRBJ1-2,SVEHKSGYGYT
TRBV6-5,TRBJ2-7,ASRFGTASYEQY
TRBV7-2,TRBJ1-3,ASSSPVSRPHRDTIY